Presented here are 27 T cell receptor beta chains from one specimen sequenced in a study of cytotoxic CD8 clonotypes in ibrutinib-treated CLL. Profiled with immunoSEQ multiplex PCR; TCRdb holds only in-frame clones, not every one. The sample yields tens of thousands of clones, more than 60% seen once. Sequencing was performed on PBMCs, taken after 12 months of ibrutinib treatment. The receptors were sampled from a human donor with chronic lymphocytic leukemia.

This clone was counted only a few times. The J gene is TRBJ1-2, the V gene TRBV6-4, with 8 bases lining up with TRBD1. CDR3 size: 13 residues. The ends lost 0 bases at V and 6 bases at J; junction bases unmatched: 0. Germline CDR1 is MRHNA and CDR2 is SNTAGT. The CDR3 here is CASSDSTGDGYTF. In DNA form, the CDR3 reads TGTGCCAGCAGTGACTCGACAGGGGATGGCTACACCTTC.

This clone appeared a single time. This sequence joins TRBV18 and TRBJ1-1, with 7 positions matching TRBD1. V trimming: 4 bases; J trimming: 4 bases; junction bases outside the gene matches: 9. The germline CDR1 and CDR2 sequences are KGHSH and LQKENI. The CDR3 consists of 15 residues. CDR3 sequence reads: CASSLTTGTITEAFF. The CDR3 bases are TGTGCCAGCTCACTAACGACAGGGACGATCACTGAAGCTTTCTTT.

DNA for the CDR3: TGTGCCAGCAGCCCGCCGACAGGGCTGAACACTGAAGCTTTCTTT. Translating gives CASSPPTGLNTEAFF. The chain couples TRBV7-9 to TRBJ1-1, with TRBD1 identical over 7 bases. This CDR3 spans 15 amino acids. The trim removed 5 bases at V and 0 bases at J, leaving 6 bases unmatched. Germline loops: CDR1 SEHNR, CDR2 FQNEAQ (reference sequence).

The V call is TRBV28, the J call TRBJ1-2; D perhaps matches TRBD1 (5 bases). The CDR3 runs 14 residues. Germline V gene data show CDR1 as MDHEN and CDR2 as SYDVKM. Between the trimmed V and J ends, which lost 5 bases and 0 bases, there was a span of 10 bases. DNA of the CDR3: TGTGCCAGCAGTGGGGGGGGAACTAACTATGGCTACACCTTC. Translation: CASSGGGTNYGYTF.

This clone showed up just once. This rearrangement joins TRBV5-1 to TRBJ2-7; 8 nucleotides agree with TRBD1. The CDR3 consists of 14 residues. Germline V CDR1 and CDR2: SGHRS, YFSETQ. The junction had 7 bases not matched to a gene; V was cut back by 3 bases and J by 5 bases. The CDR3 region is CASSSGQGGDEQYF. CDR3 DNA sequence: TGCGCCAGCAGCTCAGGACAGGGTGGGGACGAGCAGTACTTC.

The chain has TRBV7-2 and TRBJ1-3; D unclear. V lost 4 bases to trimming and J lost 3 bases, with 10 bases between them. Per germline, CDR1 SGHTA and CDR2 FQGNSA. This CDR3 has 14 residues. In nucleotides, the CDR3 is TGTGCCAGCAGCTACGGCCAAAATGGAAACACCATATATTTT. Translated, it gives CASSYGQNGNTIYF.

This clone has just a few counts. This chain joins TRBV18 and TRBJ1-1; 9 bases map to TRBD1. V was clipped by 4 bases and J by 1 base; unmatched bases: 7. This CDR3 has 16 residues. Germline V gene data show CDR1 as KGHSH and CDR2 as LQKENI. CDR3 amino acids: CASSRTGEGRNTEAFF. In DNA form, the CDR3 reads TGTGCCAGCTCACGGACAGGGGAGGGGAGGAACACTGAAGCTTTCTTT.

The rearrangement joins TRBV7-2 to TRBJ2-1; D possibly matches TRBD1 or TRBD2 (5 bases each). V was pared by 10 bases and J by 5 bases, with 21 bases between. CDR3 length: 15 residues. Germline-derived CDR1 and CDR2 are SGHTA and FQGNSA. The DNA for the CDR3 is TGTGCCACCGGGGCGGGCAGGCAGCATCACAATGAGCAGTTCTTC. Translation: CATGAGRQHHNEQFF.

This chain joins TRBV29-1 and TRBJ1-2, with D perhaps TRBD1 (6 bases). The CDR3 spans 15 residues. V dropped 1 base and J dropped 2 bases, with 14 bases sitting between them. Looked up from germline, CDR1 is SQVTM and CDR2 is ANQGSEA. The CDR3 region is CSVEVSRQGNYGYTF. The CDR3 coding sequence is TGCAGCGTTGAAGTCAGCAGGCAGGGGAACTATGGCTACACCTTC.

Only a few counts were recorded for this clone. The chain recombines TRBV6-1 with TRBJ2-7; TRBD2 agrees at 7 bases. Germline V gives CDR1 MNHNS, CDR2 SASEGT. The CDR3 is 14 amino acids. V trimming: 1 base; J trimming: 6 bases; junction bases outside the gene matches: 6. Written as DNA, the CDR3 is TGTGCCAGCAGTGAAGGGGGGGGAAAGGTCGAGCAGTACTTC. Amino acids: CASSEGGGKVEQYF.

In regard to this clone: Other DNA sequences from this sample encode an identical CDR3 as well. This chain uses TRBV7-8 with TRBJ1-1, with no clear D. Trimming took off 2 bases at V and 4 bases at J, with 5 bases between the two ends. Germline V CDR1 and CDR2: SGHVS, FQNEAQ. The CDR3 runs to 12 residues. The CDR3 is CASSLRGTEAFF. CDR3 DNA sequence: TGTGCCAGCAGCTTACGGGGCACTGAAGCTTTCTTT.

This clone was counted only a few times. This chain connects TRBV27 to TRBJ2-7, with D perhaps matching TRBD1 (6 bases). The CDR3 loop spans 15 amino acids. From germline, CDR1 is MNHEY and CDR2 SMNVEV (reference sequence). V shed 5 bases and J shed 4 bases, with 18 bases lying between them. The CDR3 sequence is CASSSDGGGEYEQYF. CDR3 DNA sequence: TGTGCCAGCAGTAGCGATGGGGGCGGAGAGTACGAGCAGTACTTC.

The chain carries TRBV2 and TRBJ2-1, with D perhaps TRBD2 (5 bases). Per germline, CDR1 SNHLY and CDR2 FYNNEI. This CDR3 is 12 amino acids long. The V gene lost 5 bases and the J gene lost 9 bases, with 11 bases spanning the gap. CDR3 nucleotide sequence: TGTGCCAGCAGTCTTCGGGAAAGTGAGCAGTTCTTC. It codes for CASSLRESEQFF.

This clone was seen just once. The CDR3 DNA reads as TGTGCCAGCAGTGCACTTACAGGGGTGGCCTACAATGAGCAGTTCTTC. Encoded protein: CASSALTGVAYNEQFF. The chain links TRBV28 to TRBJ2-1; TRBD1 matches at 7 bases. Germline CDR1 MDHEN, CDR2 SYDVKM. V gave up 5 bases and J gave up 2 bases; unmatched junction bases: 9. The CDR3 contains 16 residues.

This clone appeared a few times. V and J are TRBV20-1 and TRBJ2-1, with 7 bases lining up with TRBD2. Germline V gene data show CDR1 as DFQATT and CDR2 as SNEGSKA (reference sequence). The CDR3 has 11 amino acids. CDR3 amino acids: CGGSSYNEQFF. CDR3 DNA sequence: TGCGGCGGGAGTTCGTACAATGAGCAGTTCTTC.

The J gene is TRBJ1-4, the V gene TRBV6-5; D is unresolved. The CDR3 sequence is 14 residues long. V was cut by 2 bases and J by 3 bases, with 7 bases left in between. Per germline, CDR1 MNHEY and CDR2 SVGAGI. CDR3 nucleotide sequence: TGTGCCAGCAGTTACCGGGCTCCTAATGAAAAACTGTTTTTT. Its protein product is CASSYRAPNEKLFF.

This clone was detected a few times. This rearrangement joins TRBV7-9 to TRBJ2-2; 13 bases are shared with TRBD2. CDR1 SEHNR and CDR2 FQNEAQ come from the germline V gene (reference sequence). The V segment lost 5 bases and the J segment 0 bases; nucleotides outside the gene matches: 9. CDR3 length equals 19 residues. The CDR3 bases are TGTGCCAGCAGCCCCTATACTAGCGGGAGGGCCGCGAACACCGGGGAGCTGTTTTTT. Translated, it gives CASSPYTSGRAANTGELFF.

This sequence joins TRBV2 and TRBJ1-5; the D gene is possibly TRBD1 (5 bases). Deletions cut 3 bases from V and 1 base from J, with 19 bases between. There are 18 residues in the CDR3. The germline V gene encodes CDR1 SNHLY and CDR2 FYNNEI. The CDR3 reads CASSEAATGGRSNQPQHF. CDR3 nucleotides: TGTGCCAGCAGTGAGGCGGCTACGGGGGGAAGGAGCAATCAGCCCCAGCATTTT.

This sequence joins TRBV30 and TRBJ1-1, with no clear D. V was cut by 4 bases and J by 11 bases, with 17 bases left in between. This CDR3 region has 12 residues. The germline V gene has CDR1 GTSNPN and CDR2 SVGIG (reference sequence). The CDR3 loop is CAWTRTPARAFF. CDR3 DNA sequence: TGTGCCTGGACCAGGACTCCTGCGAGGGCTTTCTTT.

The CDR3 protein is CASSLTADYYNEQFF. The CDR3 region has the DNA TGTGCCAGCAGCTTGACGGCTGATTACTACAATGAGCAGTTCTTC. The V call is TRBV5-4, the J call TRBJ2-1, with unresolved D. The CDR3 totals 15 residues. V gave up 1 base and J gave up 3 bases, with 11 bases separating them. CDR1 is SGHNT, CDR2 YYREEE, per germline (reference sequence).

DNA for the CDR3: TGCGCCAGCAGCCAAGGGGGACTAGCGGGAAACACAGATACGCAGTATTTT. This encodes CASSQGGLAGNTDTQYF. The chain combines TRBV4-1 with TRBJ2-3; 13 nucleotides match TRBD2. Trimming at V came to 1 base and at J to 2 bases, leaving 3 bases not matched to a gene. The CDR3 loop spans 17 amino acids. Germline values: CDR1 MGHRA, CDR2 YSYEKL.

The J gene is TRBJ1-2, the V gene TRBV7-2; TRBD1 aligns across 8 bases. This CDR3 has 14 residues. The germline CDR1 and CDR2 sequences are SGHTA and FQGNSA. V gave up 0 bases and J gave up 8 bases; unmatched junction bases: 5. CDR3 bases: TGTGCCAGCAGCTTAGCGCAGGGGGCTCGGGGCTACACCTTC. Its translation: CASSLAQGARGYTF. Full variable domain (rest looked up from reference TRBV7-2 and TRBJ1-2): GAGVSQSPSNKVTEKGKDVELRCDPISGHTALYWYRQSLGQGLEFLIYFQGNSAPDKSGLPSDRFSAERTGGSVSTLTIQRTQQEDSAVYLCASSLAQGARGYTFGSGTRLTVV.

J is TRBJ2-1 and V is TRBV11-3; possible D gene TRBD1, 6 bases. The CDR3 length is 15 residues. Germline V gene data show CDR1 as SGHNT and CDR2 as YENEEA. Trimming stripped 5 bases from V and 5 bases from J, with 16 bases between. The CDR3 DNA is TGTGCCAGCAGCCCGAAAGGGACACTAGACAATGAGCAGTTCTTC. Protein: CASSPKGTLDNEQFF.

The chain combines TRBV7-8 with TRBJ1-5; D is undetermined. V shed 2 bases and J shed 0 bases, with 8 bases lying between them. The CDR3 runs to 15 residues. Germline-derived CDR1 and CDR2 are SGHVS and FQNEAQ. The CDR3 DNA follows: TGTGCCAGCAGCTTAACGGTTTCTAGCAATCAGCCCCAGCATTTT. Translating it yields CASSLTVSSNQPQHF.

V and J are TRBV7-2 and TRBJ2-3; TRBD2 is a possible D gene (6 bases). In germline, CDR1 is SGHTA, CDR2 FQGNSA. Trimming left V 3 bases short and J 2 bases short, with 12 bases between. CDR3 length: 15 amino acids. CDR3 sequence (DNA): TGTGCCAGCAGCTTTAGCGGAAGTTACACAGATACGCAGTATTTT. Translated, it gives CASSFSGSYTDTQYF.

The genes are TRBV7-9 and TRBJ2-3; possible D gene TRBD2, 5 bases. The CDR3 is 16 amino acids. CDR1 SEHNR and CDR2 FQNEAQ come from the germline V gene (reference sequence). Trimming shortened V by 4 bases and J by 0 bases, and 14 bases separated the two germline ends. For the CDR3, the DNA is TGTGCCAGCAGCTCCGCCCCGGTAGCGAGCACAGATACGCAGTATTTT. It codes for CASSSAPVASTDTQYF. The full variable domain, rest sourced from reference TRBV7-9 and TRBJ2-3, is DTGVSQNPRHKITKRGQNVTFRCDPISEHNRLYWYRQTLGQGPEFLTYFQNEAQLEKSRLLSDRFSAERPKGSFSTLEIQRTEQGDSAMYLCASSSAPVASTDTQYFGPGTRLTVL.

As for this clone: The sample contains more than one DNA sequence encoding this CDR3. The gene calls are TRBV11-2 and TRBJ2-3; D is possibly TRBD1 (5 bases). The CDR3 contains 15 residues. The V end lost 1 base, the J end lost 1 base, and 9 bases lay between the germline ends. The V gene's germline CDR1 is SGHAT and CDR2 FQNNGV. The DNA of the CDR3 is TGTGCCAGCAGCTTAGTAGGCAGGGGCACAGATACGCAGTATTTT. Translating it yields CASSLVGRGTDTQYF.